A selection of T cell receptor beta chains follows, all from one sample in a study of blood T cell repertoires in COVID-19. Generated by immunoSEQ multiplex PCR, the TCRdb table keeps only in-frame clones and is missing some. The table shows 330,000 or so clones, with around 90% occurring only once. Sequencing was performed on peripheral blood. The origin of the receptors is a woman between 55 and 75 years old with COVID-19, enrolled during active disease. Each CDR3 is given with its conserved first and last residue. Fields, in order: D gene, clone size, J gene, V gene, CDR3 DNA, CDR3 protein. A D gene is named only where the DNA matches it firmly. The listing skips clone size in some rows; elsewhere it reads once, few, many or a size class.

. | . | TRBJ2-5 | TRBV27 | TGTGCCAGCAGGGACGGGGAGTGGGCCCAGTACTTC | CASRDGEWAQYF
. | once | TRBJ2-5 | TRBV12-3/TRBV12-4 | TGTGCCAGCAGTTTAATGGGGCGGGAGACCCAGTACTTC | CASSLMGRETQYF
. | . | TRBJ1-6 | TRBV19 | TGTGCCAGTAGTATAGAGGCTGGAGCACCCCTCCACTTT | CASSIEAGAPLHF
TRBD1 | . | TRBJ2-1 | TRBV2 | TGTGCCAGCAGTGGGGGAGTTGGGGACAGGGAAAATGAGCAGTTCTTC | CASSGGVGDRENEQFF
TRBD2 | . | TRBJ2-3 | TRBV9 | TGTGCCAGCAGCGTAGGGATAGCGGGGGGGCCTCCACAGTATTTT | CASSVGIAGGPPQYF
. | . | TRBJ1-5 | TRBV12-3/TRBV12-4 | TGTGCCAGCAGTGGGGGGGTCCAGCCCCAGCATTTT | CASSGGVQPQHF
. | once | TRBJ2-7 | TRBV5-4 | TGTGCCAGCAGCTTGATCGGGTACGAGCAGTACTTC | CASSLIGYEQYF
. | . | TRBJ1-2 | TRBV6-1 | TGTGCCAGCAGTGAAGTCGGGCAGGGCTCCTATGGCTACACCTTC | CASSEVGQGSYGYTF
. | . | TRBJ1-5 | TRBV2 | TGTGCCAGCAGGAAACTTCAGGAGCGGCAGCCCCAGCATTTT | CASRKLQERQPQHF
. | few | TRBJ1-6 | TRBV27 | TGTGCCAGCAAGCCGGTGGCAGGTTCACCCCTCCACTTT | CASKPVAGSPLHF
TRBD1 | . | TRBJ1-6 | TRBV6-5 | TGTGCCAGCAGGGGACAGGGTAATTCACCCCTCCACTTT | CASRGQGNSPLHF
TRBD1 | . | TRBJ2-7 | TRBV2 | TGTGCCAGCCTGGGGACAGTTTACGAGCAGTACTTC | CASLGTVYEQYF
TRBD1 | . | TRBJ2-5 | TRBV7-9 | TGTGCCAGCAGCCGGACAGGGCAGGCCTCCGGGGAGACCCAGTACTTC | CASSRTGQASGETQYF
TRBD1 | . | TRBJ1-3 | TRBV15 | TGTGCCACCAGCAGAGAGGGACAGCGATCTGGAAACACCATATATTTT | CATSREGQRSGNTIYF
. | . | TRBJ1-5 | TRBV6-5 | TGTGCCAGCAGTTCTACAGGGATGTTCAATCAGCCCCAGCATTTT | CASSSTGMFNQPQHF
. | . | TRBJ1-3 | TRBV7-2 | TGTGCCAGCAGCCTCGACATTTACTCTGGAAACACCATATATTTT | CASSLDIYSGNTIYF
. | . | TRBJ1-2 | TRBV9 | TGTGCCAGCAGCCCGACAAACTATGGCTACACCTTC | CASSPTNYGYTF
TRBD2 | . | TRBJ2-2 | TRBV23-1 | TGCGCCCCCTTTCGAGCGGGGCCTAACACCGGGGAGCTGTTTTTT | CAPFRAGPNTGELFF
TRBD2 | . | TRBJ2-3 | TRBV4-2 | TGTGCCAGCAGCCAAGATCCGCCACAGCGGGGGAGGAGATTGGAGCCGTATTTT | CASSQDPPQRGRRLEPYF
TRBD1 | . | TRBJ1-1 | TRBV11-2 | TGTGCCAGCAGCTTAGGACAGGGGACTGAAGCTTTCTTT | CASSLGQGTEAFF
. | once | TRBJ2-2 | TRBV11-1 | TGTGCCAGCAGCTTAGTTGCGGGCACCGGGGAGCTGTTTTTT | CASSLVAGTGELFF
TRBD2 | . | TRBJ2-7 | TRBV5-4 | TGTGCCAGCAGCCTTCGGGGGGGCACTTACGAGCAGTACTTC | CASSLRGGTYEQYF
. | . | TRBJ2-7 | TRBV11-1 | TGTGCCAGCAGCTTAGCGCTGGGCAGGGGCTACGAGCAGTACTTC | CASSLALGRGYEQYF
TRBD1 | . | TRBJ1-5 | TRBV19 | TGTGCCAGTAGTATACGGGGGACAGATAGCAATCAGCCCCAGCATTTT | CASSIRGTDSNQPQHF
. | . | TRBJ2-3 | TRBV5-1 | TGCGCCAGCAGCTTGGCCGGGTTCGCAGATACGCAGTATTTT | CASSLAGFADTQYF
. | . | TRBJ1-6 | TRBV6-4 | TGTGCCAGCAGCCCTCGGGGGGGAGATTCACCCCTCCACTTT | CASSPRGGDSPLHF
. | . | TRBJ2-2 | TRBV14 | TGTGCCAGCAGCCCAGGAACGAACACCGGGGAGCTGTTTTTT | CASSPGTNTGELFF
TRBD1 | . | TRBJ2-1 | TRBV7-8 | TGTGCCAGCAGCTTAGGGACAGGGTATGATGAGCAGTTCTTC | CASSLGTGYDEQFF
. | . | TRBJ1-6 | TRBV7-8 | TGTGCCAGCAGCTTAGCTGCCGCTGGGCATTCACCCCTCCACTTT | CASSLAAAGHSPLHF
. | . | TRBJ2-3 | TRBV6-5 | TGTGCCAGCAAAAGCAGGGGAACAAGGATAGATACGCAGTATTTT | CASKSRGTRIDTQYF
. | . | TRBJ1-4 | TRBV5-4 | TGTGCCAGCAGCTCCAAGACTGACAGGCGGGGGAATGAAAAACTGTTTTTT | CASSSKTDRRGNEKLFF
. | . | TRBJ1-3 | TRBV15 | TGTGCCACCAGCAGAGACCCACAGGGAAACACCATATATTTT | CATSRDPQGNTIYF
. | . | TRBJ1-5 | TRBV28 | TGTGCCAGCAGTCCCCTGCTATCCGGGTCCCAGCATTTT | CASSPLLSGSQHF
. | . | TRBJ2-7 | TRBV27 | TGTGCCAGCAGTTCACCTCGACTAGCCTACGAGCAGTACTTC | CASSSPRLAYEQYF